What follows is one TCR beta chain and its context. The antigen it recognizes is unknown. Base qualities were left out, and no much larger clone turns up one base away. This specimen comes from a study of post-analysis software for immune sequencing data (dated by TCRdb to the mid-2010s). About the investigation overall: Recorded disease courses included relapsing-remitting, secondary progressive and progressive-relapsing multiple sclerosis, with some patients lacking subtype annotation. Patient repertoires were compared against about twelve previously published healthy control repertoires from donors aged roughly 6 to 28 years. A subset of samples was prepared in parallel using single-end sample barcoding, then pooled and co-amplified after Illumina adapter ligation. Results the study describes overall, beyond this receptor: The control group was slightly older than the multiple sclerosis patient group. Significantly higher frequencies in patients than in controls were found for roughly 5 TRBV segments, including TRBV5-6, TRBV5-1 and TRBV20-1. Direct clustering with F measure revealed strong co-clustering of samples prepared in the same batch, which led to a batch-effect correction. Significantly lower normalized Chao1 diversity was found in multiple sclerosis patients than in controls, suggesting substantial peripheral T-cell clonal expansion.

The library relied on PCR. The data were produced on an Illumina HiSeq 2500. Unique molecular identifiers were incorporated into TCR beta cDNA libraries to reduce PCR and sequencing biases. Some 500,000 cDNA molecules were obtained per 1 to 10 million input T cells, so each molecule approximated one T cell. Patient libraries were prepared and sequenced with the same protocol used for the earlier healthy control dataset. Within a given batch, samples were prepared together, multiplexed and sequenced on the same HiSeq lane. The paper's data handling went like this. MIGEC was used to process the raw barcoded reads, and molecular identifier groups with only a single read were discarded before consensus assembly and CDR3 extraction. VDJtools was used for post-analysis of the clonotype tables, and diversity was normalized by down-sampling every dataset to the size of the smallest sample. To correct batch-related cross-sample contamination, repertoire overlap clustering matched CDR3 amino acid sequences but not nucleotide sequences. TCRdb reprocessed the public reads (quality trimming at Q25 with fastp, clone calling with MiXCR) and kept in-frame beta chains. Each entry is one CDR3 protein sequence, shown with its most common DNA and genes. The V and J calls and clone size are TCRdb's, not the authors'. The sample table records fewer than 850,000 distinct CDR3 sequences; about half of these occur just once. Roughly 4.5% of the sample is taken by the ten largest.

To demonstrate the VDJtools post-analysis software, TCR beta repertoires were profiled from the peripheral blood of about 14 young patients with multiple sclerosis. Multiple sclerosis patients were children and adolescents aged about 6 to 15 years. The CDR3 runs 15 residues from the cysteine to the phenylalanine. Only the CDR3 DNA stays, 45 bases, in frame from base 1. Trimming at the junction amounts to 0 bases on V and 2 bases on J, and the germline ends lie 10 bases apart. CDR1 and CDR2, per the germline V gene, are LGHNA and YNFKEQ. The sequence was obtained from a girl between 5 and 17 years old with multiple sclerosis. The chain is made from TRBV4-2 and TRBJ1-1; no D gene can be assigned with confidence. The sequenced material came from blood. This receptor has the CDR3 CASSQDGAPNTEAFF. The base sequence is TGTGCCAGCAGCCAAGATGGCGCCCCAAACACTGAAGCTTTCTTT.